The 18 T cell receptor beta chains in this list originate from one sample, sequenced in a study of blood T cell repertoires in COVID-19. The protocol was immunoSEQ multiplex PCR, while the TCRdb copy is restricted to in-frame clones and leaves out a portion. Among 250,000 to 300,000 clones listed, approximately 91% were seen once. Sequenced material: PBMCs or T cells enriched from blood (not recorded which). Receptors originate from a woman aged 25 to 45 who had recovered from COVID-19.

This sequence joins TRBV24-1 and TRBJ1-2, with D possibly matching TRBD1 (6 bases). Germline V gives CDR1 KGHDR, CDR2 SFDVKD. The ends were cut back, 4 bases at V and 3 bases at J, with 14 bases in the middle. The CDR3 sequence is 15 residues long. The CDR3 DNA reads TGTGCCACCAGTGAATCCGGGACATTTTACTATGGCTACACCTTC. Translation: CATSESGTFYYGYTF.

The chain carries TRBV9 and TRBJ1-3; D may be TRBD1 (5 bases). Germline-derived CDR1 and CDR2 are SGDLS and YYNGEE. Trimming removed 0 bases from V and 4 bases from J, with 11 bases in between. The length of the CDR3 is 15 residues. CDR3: CASSVDGGSGNTIYF. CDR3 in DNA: TGTGCCAGCAGCGTAGACGGGGGAAGCGGAAACACCATATATTTT.

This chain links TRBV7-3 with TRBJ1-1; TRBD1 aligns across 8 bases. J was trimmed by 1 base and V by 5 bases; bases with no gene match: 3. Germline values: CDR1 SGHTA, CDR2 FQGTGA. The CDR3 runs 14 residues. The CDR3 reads CASSLGTGNTEAFF. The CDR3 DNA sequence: TGTGCCAGCAGCCTCGGGACAGGGAACACTGAAGCTTTCTTT.

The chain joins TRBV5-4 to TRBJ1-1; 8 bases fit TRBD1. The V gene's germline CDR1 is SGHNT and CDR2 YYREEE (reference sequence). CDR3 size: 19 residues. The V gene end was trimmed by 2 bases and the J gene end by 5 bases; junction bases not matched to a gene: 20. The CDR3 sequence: CASSFQLRTLRGHATEAFF. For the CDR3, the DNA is TGTGCCAGCAGCTTTCAACTCCGAACCCTCAGGGGGCATGCGACTGAAGCTTTCTTT.

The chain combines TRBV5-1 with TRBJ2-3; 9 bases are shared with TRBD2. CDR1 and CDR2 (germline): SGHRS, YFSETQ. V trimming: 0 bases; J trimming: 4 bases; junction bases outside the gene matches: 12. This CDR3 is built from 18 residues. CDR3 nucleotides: TGCGCCAGCAGCTTGGTGGTTGGCGGGGGGGGCCGGGCAGATACGCAGTATTTT. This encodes CASSLVVGGGGRADTQYF.

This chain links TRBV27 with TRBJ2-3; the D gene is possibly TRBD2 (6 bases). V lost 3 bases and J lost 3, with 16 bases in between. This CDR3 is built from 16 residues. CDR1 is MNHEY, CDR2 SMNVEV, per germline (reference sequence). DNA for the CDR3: TGTGCCAGCAGTTTCCGGCGGGGCGCCCGAACAGATACGCAGTATTTT. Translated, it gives CASSFRRGARTDTQYF.

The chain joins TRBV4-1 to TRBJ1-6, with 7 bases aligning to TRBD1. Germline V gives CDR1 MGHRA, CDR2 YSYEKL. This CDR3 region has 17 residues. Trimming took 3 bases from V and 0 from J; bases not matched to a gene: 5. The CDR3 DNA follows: TGCGCCAGCAGCCACGGGACAGCTCGCTCCTATAATTCACCCCTCCACTTT. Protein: CASSHGTARSYNSPLHF.

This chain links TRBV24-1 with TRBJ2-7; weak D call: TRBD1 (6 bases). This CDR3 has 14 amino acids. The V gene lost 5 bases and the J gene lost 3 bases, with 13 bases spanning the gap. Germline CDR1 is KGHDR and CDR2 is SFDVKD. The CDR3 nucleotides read TGTGCCACCAGTGGCTCAGGACAGCTCTACGAGCAGTACTTC. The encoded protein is CATSGSGQLYEQYF.

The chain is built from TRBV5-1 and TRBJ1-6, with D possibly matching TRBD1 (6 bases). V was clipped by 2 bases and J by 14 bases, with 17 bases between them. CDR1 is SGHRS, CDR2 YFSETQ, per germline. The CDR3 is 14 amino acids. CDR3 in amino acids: CASSFEGHRVALHF. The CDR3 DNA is TGCGCCAGCAGCTTTGAGGGACATAGAGTGGCCCTCCACTTT.

In nucleotides, the CDR3 is TGTGCCAGCAGTTATGAGGCAGCGAACACTGAAGCTTTCTTT. The encoded protein is CASSYEAANTEAFF. This chain uses TRBV6-5 with TRBJ1-1, with unresolved D. The CDR3 is made up of 14 amino acids. The V end was cut by 3 bases, the J end by 1 base, with 9 bases between. Germline CDR1 and CDR2: MNHEY and SVGAGI.

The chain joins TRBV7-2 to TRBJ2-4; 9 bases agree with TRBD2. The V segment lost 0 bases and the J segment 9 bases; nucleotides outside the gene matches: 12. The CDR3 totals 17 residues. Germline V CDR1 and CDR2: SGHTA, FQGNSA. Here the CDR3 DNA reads TGTGCCAGCAGCTTAGCTGCCACGACTAGCGGTAGGAGCATTCAGTACTTC. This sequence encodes CASSLAATTSGRSIQYF.

The CDR3 here is CASSFRQYNEKLFF. The CDR3 coding sequence is TGTGCCAGCAGTTTCCGTCAGTATAATGAAAAACTGTTTTTT. The rearrangement uses TRBV27 and TRBJ1-4; D ambiguous. The ends were cut back, 3 bases at V and 4 bases at J, with 9 bases in the middle. Germline CDR1 MNHEY, CDR2 SMNVEV (reference sequence). The CDR3 has 14 amino acids.

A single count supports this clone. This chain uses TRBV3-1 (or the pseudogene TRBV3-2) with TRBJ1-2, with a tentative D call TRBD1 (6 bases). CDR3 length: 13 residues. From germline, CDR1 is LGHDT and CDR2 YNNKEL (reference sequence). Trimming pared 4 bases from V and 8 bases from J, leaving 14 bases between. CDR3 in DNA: TGTGCCAGCAGCCCATTGGGACAATACGGCTACACCTTC. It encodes CASSPLGQYGYTF.

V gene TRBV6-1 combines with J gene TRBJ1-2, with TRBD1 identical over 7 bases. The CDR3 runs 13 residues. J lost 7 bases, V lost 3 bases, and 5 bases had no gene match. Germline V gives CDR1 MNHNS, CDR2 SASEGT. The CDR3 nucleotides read TGTGCCAGCAGTGAGACAGGGTTTCGTGGCTACACCTTC. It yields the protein CASSETGFRGYTF.

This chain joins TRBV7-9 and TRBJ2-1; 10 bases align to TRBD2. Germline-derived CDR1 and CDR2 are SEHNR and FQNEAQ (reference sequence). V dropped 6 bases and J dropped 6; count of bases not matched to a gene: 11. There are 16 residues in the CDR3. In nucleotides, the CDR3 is TGTGCCAGCAGTTCAGAGAGCGGGGGGGACCTCAATGAGCAGTTCTTC. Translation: CASSSESGGDLNEQFF.

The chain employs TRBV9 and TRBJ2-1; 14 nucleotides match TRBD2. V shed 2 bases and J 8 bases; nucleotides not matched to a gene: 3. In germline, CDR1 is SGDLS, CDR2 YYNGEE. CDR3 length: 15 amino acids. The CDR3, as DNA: TGTGCCAGCAGCGTCGGGACTAGCGGGAGTTATGAGCAGTTCTTC. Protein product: CASSVGTSGSYEQFF.

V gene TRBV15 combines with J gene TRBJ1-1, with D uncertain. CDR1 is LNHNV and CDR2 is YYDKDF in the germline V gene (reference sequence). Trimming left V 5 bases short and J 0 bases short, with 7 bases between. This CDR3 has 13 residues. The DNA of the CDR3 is TGTGCCACCAGCGGCCGCTTGAACACTGAAGCTTTCTTT. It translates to CATSGRLNTEAFF.

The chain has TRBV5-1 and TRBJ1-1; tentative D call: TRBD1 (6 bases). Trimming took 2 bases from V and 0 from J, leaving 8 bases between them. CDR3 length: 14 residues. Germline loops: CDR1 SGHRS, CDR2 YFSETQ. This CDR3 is CASSFGQMNTEAFF. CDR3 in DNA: TGCGCCAGCAGCTTCGGACAGATGAACACTGAAGCTTTCTTT.